The following is a TCR beta chain sequence with its context. Deletions cut 4 bases from V and 6 bases from J, with 9 bases between. Germline loops: CDR1 LNHDA, CDR2 SQIVND (reference sequence). There are 13 residues in the CDR3. The assay was immunoSEQ multiplex PCR, and TCRdb's table has in-frame clones only and misses some. The sample shows fewer than 85,000 clones, 86% of them seen only once. The data are from a study of OX40 agonist ivuxolimab in advanced cancers. This chain joins TRBV19 and TRBJ2-2; no clear D. The material sequenced was CD4+ or CD8+ T cells sorted from blood, taken in a trial of the OX40 agonist ivuxolimab. The TCR sequence derives from an adult with an advanced solid tumor such as melanoma, head and neck, liver or kidney cancer. The CDR3 loop reads CASSTGISGELFF. The DNA of the CDR3 is TGTGCCAGTAGTACGGGCATCTCCGGGGAGCTGTTTTTT.